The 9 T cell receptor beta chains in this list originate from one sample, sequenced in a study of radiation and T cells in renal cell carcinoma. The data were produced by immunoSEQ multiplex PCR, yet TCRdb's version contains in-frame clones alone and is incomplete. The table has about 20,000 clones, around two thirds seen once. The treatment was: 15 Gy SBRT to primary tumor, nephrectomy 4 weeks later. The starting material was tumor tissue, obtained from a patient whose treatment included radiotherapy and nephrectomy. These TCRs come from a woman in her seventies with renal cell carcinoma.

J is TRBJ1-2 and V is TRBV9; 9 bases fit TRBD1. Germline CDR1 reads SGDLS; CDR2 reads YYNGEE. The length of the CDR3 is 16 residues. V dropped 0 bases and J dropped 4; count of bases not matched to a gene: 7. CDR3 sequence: CASSVAAQGAAYGYTF. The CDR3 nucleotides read TGTGCCAGCAGCGTAGCGGCACAGGGGGCGGCCTATGGCTACACCTTC.

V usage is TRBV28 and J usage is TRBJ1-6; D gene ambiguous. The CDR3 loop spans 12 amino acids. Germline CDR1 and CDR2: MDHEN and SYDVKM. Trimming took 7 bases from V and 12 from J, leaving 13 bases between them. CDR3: CASTPPRGPLHF. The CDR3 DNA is TGTGCCAGCACTCCCCCACGAGGACCCCTCCACTTT.

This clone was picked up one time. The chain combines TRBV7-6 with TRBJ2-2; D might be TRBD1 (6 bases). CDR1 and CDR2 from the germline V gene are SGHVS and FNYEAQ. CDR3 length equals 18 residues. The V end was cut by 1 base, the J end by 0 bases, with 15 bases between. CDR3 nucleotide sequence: TGTGCCAGCAGCTTAGAACTTGTCAGGGGATCGAACACCGGGGAGCTGTTTTTT. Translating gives CASSLELVRGSNTGELFF. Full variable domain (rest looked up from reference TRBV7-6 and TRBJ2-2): GAGVSQSPRYKVTKRGQDVALRCDPISGHVSLYWYRQALGQGPEFLTYFNYEAQQDKSGLPNDRFSAERPEGSISTLTIQRTEQRDSAMYRCASSLELVRGSNTGELFFGEGSRLTVL.

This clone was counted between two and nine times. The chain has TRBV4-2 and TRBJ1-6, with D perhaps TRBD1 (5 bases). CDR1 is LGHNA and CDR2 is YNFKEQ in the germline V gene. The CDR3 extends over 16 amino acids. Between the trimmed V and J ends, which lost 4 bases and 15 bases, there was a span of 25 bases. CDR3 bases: TGTGCCAGCAGCCCGACCCGCGGAAGGGACGGGTCGGGCCTCCACTTT. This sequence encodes CASSPTRGRDGSGLHF.

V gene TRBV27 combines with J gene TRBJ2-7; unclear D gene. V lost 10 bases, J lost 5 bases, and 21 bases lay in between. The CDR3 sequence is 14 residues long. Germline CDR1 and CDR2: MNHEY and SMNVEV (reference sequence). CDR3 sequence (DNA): TGTGCCACCAACGACCTTTCCTTCCAAAACGAGCAGTACTTC. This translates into CATNDLSFQNEQYF.

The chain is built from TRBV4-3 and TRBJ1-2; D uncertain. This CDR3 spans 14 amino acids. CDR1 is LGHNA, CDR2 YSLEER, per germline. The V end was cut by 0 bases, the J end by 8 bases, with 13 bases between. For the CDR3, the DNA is TGCGCCAGCAGCCAAGATTTAGGACTCTCCGGCTACACCTTC. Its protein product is CASSQDLGLSGYTF.

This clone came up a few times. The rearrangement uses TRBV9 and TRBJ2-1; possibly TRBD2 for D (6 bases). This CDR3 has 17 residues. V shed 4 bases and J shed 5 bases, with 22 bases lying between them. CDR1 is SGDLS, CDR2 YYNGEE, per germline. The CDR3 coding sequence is TGTGCCAGCAGCCCTGGGCCTCGTCGACTAGGCCACAATGAGCAGTTCTTC. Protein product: CASSPGPRRLGHNEQFF.

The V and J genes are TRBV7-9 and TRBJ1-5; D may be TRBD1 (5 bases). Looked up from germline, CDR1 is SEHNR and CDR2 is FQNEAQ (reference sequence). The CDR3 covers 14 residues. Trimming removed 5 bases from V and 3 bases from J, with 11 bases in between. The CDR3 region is CASSPGRLNQPQHF. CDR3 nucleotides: TGTGCCAGCAGCCCGGGACGACTCAATCAGCCCCAGCATTTT.

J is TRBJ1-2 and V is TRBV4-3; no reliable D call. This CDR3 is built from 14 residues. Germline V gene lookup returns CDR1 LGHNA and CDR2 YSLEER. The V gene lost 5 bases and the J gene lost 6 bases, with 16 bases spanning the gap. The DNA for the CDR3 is TGCGCCAGCAGCTATGGACGGACTGCCGATGGCTACACCTTC. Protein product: CASSYGRTADGYTF.